What follows is one T cell receptor beta chain and its context. The antigen is unknown. The data stem from a study of beta chain features in type 1 diabetes. Study summary: Age and gender were similar between patients and healthy donors, as were cell yields. Points from the study as a whole: The study found moderately but significantly shorter TCRB CDR3s in all four CD4+ subsets of Type 1 diabetes patients. The similarity of naive, central memory and Treg TCRB repertoires appeared greater among patients than among healthy donors. PCR might show a preference for shorter templates, equally across patients and controls.

This CDR3 is built from 13 residues. Germline lookup yields CDR1 GTSNPN and CDR2 SVGIG (reference sequence). The V gene lost 0 bases and the J gene lost 9 bases, with 14 bases spanning the gap. The authors reverse transcribed all of the isolated RNA, so sequencing captured expressed TCRB transcripts. Samples of naive, central memory and regulatory T cells yielded a mean of about 3.8 million reads. Produced via immunoSEQ multiplex PCR; TCRdb's table is partial and in-frame only. The repertoire holds around 150,000 clones, with roughly 65% as singletons. The receptor's source is a man aged 30 to 39 with type 1 diabetes. The chain employs TRBV30 and TRBJ1-2; D might be TRBD1 (6 bases). Sequenced material: naive CD4+ T cells from blood. In DNA, the CDR3 is TGTGCCTGGAGTGTACAACAGGGAACTCGCTACACCTTC. Encoded protein: CAWSVQQGTRYTF.